This T cell receptor (beta chain) originates from a study of blood T cell repertoires in COVID-19. Study details: Italy, Spain and the United States were the sources of the convalescent and acute COVID-19 samples.

Trimming took off 5 bases at V and 0 bases at J, with 10 bases between the two ends. CDR3 length: 14 amino acids. Per germline, CDR1 MNHEY and CDR2 SVGAGI. Produced via immunoSEQ multiplex PCR; TCRdb's table is partial and in-frame only. The profile covers over 95,000 clones, with around nine tenths appearing a single time and more than 7% taken by the ten largest. Material for sequencing was peripheral blood. The source of this sequence is a woman in her 70s who had recovered from COVID-19. The chain links TRBV6-5 to TRBJ1-1; D remains ambiguous. In nucleotides, the CDR3 is TGTGCCAGCAGTCTAAATCTACTGAACACTGAAGCTTTCTTT. Translating gives CASSLNLLNTEAFF.